The 19 T cell receptor beta chains reported below all come from one sample, sequenced in a study of blood T cell repertoires in COVID-19. Profiled with immunoSEQ multiplex PCR; TCRdb holds only in-frame clones, not every one. The sample consists of over 150,000 clones, about 80% of them appearing once. The sample was peripheral blood. These receptors were obtained from a man aged 70-80 years with active or convalescent COVID-19.

The chain couples TRBV4-3 to TRBJ2-1; 9 nucleotides line up with TRBD2. Per germline, CDR1 LGHNA and CDR2 YSLEER. The CDR3 runs to 17 residues. V dropped 1 base and J dropped 8; count of bases not matched to a gene: 12. The CDR3 loop reads CASSQVLGGGALDEQFF. In DNA, the CDR3 is TGCGCCAGCAGCCAAGTTCTGGGCGGGGGGGCCTTGGATGAGCAGTTCTTC.

J is TRBJ2-3 and V is TRBV6-2 or TRBV6-3, with 9 bases that match TRBD1. Per the germline V gene, CDR1 is MNHEY and CDR2 is SVGEGT. The CDR3 runs 16 residues. V gave up 5 bases and J gave up 4 bases; unmatched junction bases: 10. In nucleotides, the CDR3 is TGTGCCAGCAGTCAACTTAGGACAGGGGTGGCAGATACGCAGTATTTT. It codes for CASSQLRTGVADTQYF.

The chain recombines TRBV6-5 with TRBJ2-7; D gene ambiguous. Between the trimmed V and J ends, which lost 10 bases and 2 bases, there was a span of 15 bases. Per germline, CDR1 MNHEY and CDR2 SVGAGI. This CDR3 spans 13 amino acids. CDR3 residues: CATDGHTTYEQYF. The DNA of the CDR3 is TGTGCCACCGATGGGCACACCACCTACGAGCAGTACTTC.

The chain couples TRBV24-1 to TRBJ2-2; 8 bases are shared with TRBD1. Trimming removed 5 bases from V and 2 bases from J; junction bases left unmatched: 6. Germline CDR1 and CDR2: KGHDR and SFDVKD. The CDR3 extends over 16 amino acids. The CDR3 bases are TGTGCCACCAGTGCCAGCGGACAGGGAAACACCGGGGAGCTGTTTTTT. This gives the protein CATSASGQGNTGELFF.

With respect to this clone: As the CDR3 is not closed by the conserved phenylalanine or tryptophan, this likely results from a read error. This chain connects TRBV30 to TRBJ1-2; no clear D. Germline-derived CDR1 and CDR2 are GTSNPN and SVGIG (reference sequence). V was clipped by 5 bases and J by 8 bases, with 18 bases between them. The CDR3 covers 13 residues. CDR3 sequence: CAWAPGPWSGYTL. The DNA for the CDR3 is TGTGCCTGGGCCCCGGGTCCCTGGTCCGGCTACACCCTC.

This rearrangement joins TRBV7-8 to TRBJ1-5; no clear D. V gave up 6 bases and J gave up 3 bases, with 15 bases separating them. This CDR3 is built from 15 residues. Germline CDR1 and CDR2: SGHVS and FQNEAQ. CDR3 sequence reads: CASRSTSGSNQPQHF. In nucleotides, the CDR3 is TGTGCCAGCAGATCAACTTCGGGTTCCAATCAGCCCCAGCATTTT. Combining the CDR3 with reference TRBV7-8 and TRBJ1-5 gives the whole variable domain GAGVSQSPRYKVAKRGQDVALRCDPISGHVSLFWYQQALGQGPEFLTYFQNEAQLDKSGLPSDRFFAERPEGSVSTLKIQRTQQEDSAVYLCASRSTSGSNQPQHFGDGTRLSIL.

This chain uses TRBV19 with TRBJ2-5, with TRBD1 identical over 8 bases. The J segment lost 10 bases and the V segment lost 4 bases, leaving 5 bases of the junction unmatched. Looked up from germline, CDR1 is LNHDA and CDR2 is SQIVND (reference sequence). This CDR3 region has 12 residues. The CDR3 loop is CASSKDRGNQYF. In DNA, the CDR3 is TGTGCCAGTAGTAAAGACAGGGGTAACCAGTACTTC. Together with reference TRBV19 and TRBJ2-5, the CDR3 gives the full variable domain: DGGITQSPKYLFRKEGQNVTLSCEQNLNHDAMYWYRQDPGQGLRLIYYSQIVNDFQKGDIAEGYSVSREKKESFPLTVTSAQKNPTAFYLCASSKDRGNQYFGPGTRLLVL.

This clone came up a few times. Written as DNA, the CDR3 is TGTGCCAGCAGCGAGAGCGGACTTTACAATGAGCAGTTCTTC. Its translation: CASSESGLYNEQFF. This rearrangement joins TRBV7-9 to TRBJ2-1; weak D call: TRBD2 (5 bases). CDR1 and CDR2 from the germline V gene are SEHNR and FQNEAQ (reference sequence). V gave up 5 bases and J gave up 4 bases, with 12 bases separating them. This CDR3 is 14 amino acids long. The entire variable domain, with the rest obtained from reference TRBV7-9 and TRBJ2-1, is as follows: DTGVSQNPRHKITKRGQNVTFRCDPISEHNRLYWYRQTLGQGPEFLTYFQNEAQLEKSRLLSDRFSAERPKGSFSTLEIQRTEQGDSAMYLCASSESGLYNEQFFGPGTRLTVL.

The chain carries TRBV18 and TRBJ2-5; 9 bases agree with TRBD1. This CDR3 contains 14 residues. With 3 bases clipped from V and 5 bases from J, the junction kept 4 bases outside the gene matches. Germline CDR1 reads KGHSH; CDR2 reads LQKENI. Here the CDR3 reads CASSPDRGFETQYF. CDR3 DNA: TGTGCCAGCTCACCCGACAGGGGGTTTGAGACCCAGTACTTC.

This rearrangement joins TRBV3-1 (or the pseudogene TRBV3-2) to TRBJ2-5; 8 bases match TRBD1. Trimming cost V 0 bases and J 1 base; bases outside gene matches: 22. This CDR3 contains 22 residues. Looked up from germline, CDR1 is LGHDT and CDR2 is YNNKEL (reference sequence). The CDR3 spells CASSQDRLGRTGSGGAQETQYF. CDR3 DNA: TGTGCCAGCAGCCAAGATCGGTTGGGGCGGACAGGGTCAGGAGGGGCCCAAGAGACCCAGTACTTC.

The chain has TRBV28 and TRBJ1-5; TRBD1 is a possible D gene (6 bases). V was shortened by 8 bases and J by 4 bases, with 18 bases between the two germline ends. The CDR3 totals 15 residues. Germline V lookup: CDR1 MDHEN, CDR2 SYDVKM. The CDR3 DNA reads as TGTGCCAGCCATTACGACGGGACACATAATCAGCCCCAGCATTTT. The encoded protein is CASHYDGTHNQPQHF.

The chain couples TRBV10-3 to TRBJ2-1; TRBD1 matches at 8 bases. J was trimmed by 8 bases and V by 0 bases; bases with no gene match: 6. The germline gives CDR1 ENHRY, CDR2 SYGVKD. There are 15 residues in the CDR3. The CDR3 nucleotides are TGTGCCATCAGTGAGTCGGCAACAGGGGGTGATGAGCAGTTCTTC. Protein product: CAISESATGGDEQFF.

V is TRBV7-9 and J is TRBJ1-5; the D gene is possibly TRBD1 (5 bases). This CDR3 has 15 amino acids. V shed 1 base and J shed 2 bases, with 9 bases lying between them. Germline loops: CDR1 SEHNR, CDR2 FQNEAQ (reference sequence). In DNA form, the CDR3 reads TGTGCCAGCAGCTTAGAACGGGGGGGCAATCAGCCCCAGCATTTT. It codes for CASSLERGGNQPQHF.

This rearrangement joins TRBV5-1 to TRBJ2-1; TRBD2 might be the D (6 bases). V was cut by 3 bases and J by 8 bases, with 24 bases left in between. The CDR3 extends over 17 amino acids. CDR1 and CDR2 from the germline V gene are SGHRS and YFSETQ. The CDR3 protein is CASSSLGLGLLGDEQFF. In nucleotides, the CDR3 is TGCGCCAGCAGCTCCTTGGGCCTGGGACTCCTCGGGGATGAGCAGTTCTTC.

The CDR3 nucleotides are TGTGCCAGTAGTATGGGGACAGGGGGATACAATGAGCAGTTCTTC. Translation gives CASSMGTGGYNEQFF. The chain recombines TRBV19 with TRBJ2-1; 11 positions agree with TRBD1. Germline trimming cut 3 bases from V and 4 bases from J; bases unmatched to any gene: 2. The germline V gene has CDR1 LNHDA and CDR2 SQIVND (reference sequence). This CDR3 spans 15 amino acids.

The chain is built from TRBV27 and TRBJ1-4; unclear D gene. The CDR3 contains 14 residues. Germline CDR1 and CDR2: MNHEY and SMNVEV (reference sequence). With 4 bases removed from V and 3 bases from J, the gap between germline ends came to 9 bases. The CDR3 spells CASSSTGANEKLFF. CDR3 coding DNA: TGTGCCAGCAGTTCGACTGGAGCTAATGAAAAACTGTTTTTT.

By share of the sample, this clone is medium-sized (0.01 to 0.1%). V gene TRBV27 combines with J gene TRBJ2-7, with TRBD2 as a possible D gene (6 bases). The CDR3 has 14 residues. V shed 3 bases and J shed 5 bases, with 14 bases lying between them. Germline CDR1 reads MNHEY; CDR2 reads SMNVEV (reference sequence). CDR3 in DNA: TGTGCCAGCAGTTTCCGGGACGGAGGGGACGAGCAGTACTTC. Its translation is CASSFRDGGDEQYF.

On this clone: Other nucleotide sequences in the sample specify the same CDR3. V usage is TRBV18 and J usage is TRBJ2-1; no clear D gene. Trimming pared 2 bases from V and 6 bases from J, leaving 5 bases between. This CDR3 region has 12 residues. Germline V gene lookup returns CDR1 KGHSH and CDR2 LQKENI. The CDR3 sequence: CASSPGINEQFF. The CDR3 DNA sequence: TGTGCCAGCTCACCAGGCATCAATGAGCAGTTCTTC.

This rearrangement joins TRBV19 to TRBJ1-3; D not resolved. There are 12 residues in the CDR3. Germline values: CDR1 LNHDA, CDR2 SQIVND (reference sequence). The V end was cut by 7 bases, the J end by 2 bases, with 6 bases between. The CDR3: CASTGAGNTIYF. The CDR3 nucleotides are TGTGCCAGTACCGGGGCTGGAAACACCATATATTTT.